This TCR beta chain was retrieved from a study of cytomegalovirus exposure and HLA in healthy donors. The ends lost 1 base at V and 3 bases at J; junction bases unmatched: 8. The germline CDR1 and CDR2 sequences are LGHNT and FRNRAP. CDR3 length: 16 amino acids. Study-wide findings and caveats: Associated with cytomegalovirus, according to the listing, were around 170 TCR beta chains.

Assay: immunoSEQ multiplex PCR; the TCRdb copy retains only in-frame clones and omits some. The sample lists about 68,000 clones, about 90% occurring once. About this clone: Its antigen remains unidentified.

The chain joins TRBV12-5 to TRBJ1-1; 7 nucleotides line up with TRBD1. This TCR was recovered from a man aged 18-30 years in good health and CMV-seronegative. Sequenced sample: PBMCs. This chain's CDR3 is CASGLGGQTFDTEAFF. The CDR3 DNA sequence: TGTGCTAGTGGTTTGGGGGGACAGACTTTTGACACTGAAGCTTTCTTT.